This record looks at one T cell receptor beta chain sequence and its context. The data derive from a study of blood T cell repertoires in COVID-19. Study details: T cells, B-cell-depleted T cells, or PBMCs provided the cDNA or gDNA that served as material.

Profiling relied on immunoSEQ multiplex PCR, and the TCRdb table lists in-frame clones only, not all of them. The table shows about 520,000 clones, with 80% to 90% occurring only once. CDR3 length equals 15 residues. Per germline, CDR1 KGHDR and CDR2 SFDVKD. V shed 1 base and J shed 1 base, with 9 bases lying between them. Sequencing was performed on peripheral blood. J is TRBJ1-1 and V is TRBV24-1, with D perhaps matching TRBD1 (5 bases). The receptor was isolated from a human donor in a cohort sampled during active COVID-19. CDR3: CATSDFPGGNTEAFF. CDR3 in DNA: TGTGCCACCAGTGATTTCCCGGGGGGGAACACTGAAGCTTTCTTT.